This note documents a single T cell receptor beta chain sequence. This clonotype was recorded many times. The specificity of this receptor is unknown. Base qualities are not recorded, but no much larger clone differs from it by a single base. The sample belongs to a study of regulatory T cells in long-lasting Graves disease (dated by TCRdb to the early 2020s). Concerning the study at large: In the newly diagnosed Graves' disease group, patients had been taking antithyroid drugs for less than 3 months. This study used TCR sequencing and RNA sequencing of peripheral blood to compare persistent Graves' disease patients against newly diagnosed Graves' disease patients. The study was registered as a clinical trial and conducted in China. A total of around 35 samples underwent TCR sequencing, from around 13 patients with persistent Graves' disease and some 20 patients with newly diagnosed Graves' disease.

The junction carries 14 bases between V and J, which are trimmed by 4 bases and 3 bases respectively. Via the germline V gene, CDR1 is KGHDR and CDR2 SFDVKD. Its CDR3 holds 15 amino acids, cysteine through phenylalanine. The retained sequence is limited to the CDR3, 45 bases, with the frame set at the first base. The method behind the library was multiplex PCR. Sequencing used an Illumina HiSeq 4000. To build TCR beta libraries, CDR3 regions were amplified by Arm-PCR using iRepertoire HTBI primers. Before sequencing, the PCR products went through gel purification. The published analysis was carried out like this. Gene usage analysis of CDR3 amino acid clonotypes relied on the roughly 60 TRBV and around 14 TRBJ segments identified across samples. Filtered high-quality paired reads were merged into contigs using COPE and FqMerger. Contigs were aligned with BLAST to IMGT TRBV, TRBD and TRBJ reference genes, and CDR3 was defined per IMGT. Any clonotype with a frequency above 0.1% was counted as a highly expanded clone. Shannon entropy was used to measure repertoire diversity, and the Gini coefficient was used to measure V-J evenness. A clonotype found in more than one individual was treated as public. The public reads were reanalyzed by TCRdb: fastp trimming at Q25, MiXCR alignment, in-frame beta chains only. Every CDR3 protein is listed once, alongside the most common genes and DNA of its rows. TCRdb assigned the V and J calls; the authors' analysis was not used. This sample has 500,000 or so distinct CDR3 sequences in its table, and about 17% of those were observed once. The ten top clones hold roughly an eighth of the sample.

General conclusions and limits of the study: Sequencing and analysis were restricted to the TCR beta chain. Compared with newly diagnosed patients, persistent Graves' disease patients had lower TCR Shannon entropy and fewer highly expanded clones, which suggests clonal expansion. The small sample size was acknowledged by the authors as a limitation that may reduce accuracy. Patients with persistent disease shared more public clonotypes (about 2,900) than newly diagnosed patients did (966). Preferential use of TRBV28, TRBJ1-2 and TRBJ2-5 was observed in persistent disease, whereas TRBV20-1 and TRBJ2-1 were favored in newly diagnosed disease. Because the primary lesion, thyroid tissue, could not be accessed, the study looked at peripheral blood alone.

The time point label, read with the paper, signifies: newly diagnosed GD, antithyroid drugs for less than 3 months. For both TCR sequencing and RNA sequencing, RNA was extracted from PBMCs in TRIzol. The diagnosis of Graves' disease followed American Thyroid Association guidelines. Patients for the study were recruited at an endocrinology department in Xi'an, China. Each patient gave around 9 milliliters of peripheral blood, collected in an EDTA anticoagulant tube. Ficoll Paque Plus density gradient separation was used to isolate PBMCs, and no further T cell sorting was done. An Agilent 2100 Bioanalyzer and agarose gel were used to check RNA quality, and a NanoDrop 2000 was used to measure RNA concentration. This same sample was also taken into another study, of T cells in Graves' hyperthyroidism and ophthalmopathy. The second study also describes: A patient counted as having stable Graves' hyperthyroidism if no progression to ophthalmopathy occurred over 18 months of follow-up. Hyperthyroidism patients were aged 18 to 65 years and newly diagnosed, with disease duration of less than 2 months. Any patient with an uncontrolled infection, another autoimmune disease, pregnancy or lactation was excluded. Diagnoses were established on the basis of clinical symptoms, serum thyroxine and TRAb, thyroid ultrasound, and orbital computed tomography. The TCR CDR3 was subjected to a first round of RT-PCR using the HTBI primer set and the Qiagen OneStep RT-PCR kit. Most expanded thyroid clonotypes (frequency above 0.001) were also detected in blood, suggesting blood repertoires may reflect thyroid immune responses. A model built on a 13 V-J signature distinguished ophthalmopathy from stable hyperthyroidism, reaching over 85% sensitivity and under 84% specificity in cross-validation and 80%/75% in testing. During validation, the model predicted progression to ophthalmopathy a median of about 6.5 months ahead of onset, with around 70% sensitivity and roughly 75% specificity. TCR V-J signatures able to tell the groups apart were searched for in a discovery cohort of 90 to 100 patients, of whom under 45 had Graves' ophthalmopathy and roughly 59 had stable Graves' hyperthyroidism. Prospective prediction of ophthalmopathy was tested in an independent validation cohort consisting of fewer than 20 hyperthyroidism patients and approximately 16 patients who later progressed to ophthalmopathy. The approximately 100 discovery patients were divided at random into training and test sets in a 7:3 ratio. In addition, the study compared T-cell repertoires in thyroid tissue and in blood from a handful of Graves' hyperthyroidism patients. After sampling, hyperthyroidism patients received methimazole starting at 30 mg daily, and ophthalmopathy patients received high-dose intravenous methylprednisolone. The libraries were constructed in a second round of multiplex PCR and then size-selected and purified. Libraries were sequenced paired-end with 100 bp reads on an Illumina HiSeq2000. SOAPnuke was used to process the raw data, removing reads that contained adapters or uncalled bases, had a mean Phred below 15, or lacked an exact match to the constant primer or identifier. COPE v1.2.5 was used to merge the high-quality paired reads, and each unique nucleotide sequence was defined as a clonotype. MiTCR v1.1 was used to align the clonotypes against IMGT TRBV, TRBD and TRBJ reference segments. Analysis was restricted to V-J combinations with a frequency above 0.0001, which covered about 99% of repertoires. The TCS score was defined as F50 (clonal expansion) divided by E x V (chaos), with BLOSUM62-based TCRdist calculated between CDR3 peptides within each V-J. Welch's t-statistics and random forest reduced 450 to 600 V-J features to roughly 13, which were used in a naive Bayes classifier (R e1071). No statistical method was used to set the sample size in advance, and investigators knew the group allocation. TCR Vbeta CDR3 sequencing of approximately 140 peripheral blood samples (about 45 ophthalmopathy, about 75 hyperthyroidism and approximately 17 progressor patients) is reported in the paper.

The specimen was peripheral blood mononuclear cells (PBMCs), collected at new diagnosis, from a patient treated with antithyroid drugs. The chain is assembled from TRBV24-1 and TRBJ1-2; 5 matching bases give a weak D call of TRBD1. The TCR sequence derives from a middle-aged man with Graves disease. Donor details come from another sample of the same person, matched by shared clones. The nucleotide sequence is TGTGCCACCAGTGAGGGGGGAGGGCCTGACTATGGCTACACCTTC. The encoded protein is CATSEGGGPDYGYTF.